The subject of this entry is one T cell receptor (beta chain). What it recognizes is unknown. This sample stems from a study of cytomegalovirus exposure and HLA in healthy donors. Study results and caveats: Per a later analysis, approximately 16,000 TCR beta sequences showed association with HLA alleles at 0.05 false discovery rate.

PCR was performed using 60 Vbeta and 13 Jbeta primers. Method: immunoSEQ multiplex PCR; TCRdb's copy keeps in-frame clones and lacks some. The sample lists some 150,000 clones, about 77% occurring once. The V end was cut by 4 bases, the J end by 8 bases, with 11 bases between. This CDR3 is 12 amino acids long. Germline CDR1 reads ENHRY; CDR2 reads SYGVKD. Sequencing input: PBMCs. This clonotype was obtained from a female donor in good health and CMV-seronegative. V usage is TRBV10-3 and J usage is TRBJ1-2; tentative D call: TRBD1 (5 bases). CDR3 amino acids: CAISGGSTGYTF. The CDR3 nucleotides read TGTGCCATCAGTGGGGGCTCTACCGGCTACACCTTC.